The 27 T cell receptor beta chains below all came from one sample that was sequenced in a study of PD-1 blockade in classical Hodgkin lymphoma. The time point was: cycle 4 day 1 (C4D1), after 6 weeks of nivolumab. Every patient experienced relapse after autologous stem cell transplantation, and brentuximab vedotin exposure varied. This table comes from immunoSEQ multiplex PCR, and its TCRdb copy is limited to in-frame clones, with some not included. Of tens of thousands of clones in the sample, 70% to 80% were seen once. The specimen comprised peripheral blood mononuclear cells (PBMCs), sampled before the fourth cycle of nivolumab. The receptors were sampled from a human donor with classical Hodgkin lymphoma.

The chain has TRBV7-9 and TRBJ2-1, with 10 bases matching TRBD2. CDR1 is SEHNR and CDR2 is FQNEAQ in the germline V gene (reference sequence). The CDR3 consists of 14 residues. V was pared by 5 bases and J by 10 bases, with 8 bases of the junction left unmatched. CDR3 loop: CASSQREGPWEQFF. CDR3 sequence (DNA): TGTGCCAGCAGCCAGCGGGAGGGCCCTTGGGAGCAGTTCTTC.

The chain has TRBV5-1 and TRBJ2-3; TRBD1 or TRBD2 may be the D gene (6 bases each). Per the germline V gene, CDR1 is SGHRS and CDR2 is YFSETQ. The V and J ends lost 2 bases and 4 bases respectively, with 20 bases between them. The length of the CDR3 is 17 residues. CDR3 amino acids: CASSFNVGGERADTQYF. For the CDR3, the DNA is TGCGCCAGCAGCTTCAACGTCGGGGGCGAGAGAGCAGATACGCAGTATTTT. Full variable domain (missing parts from reference TRBV5-1 and TRBJ2-3): KAGVTQTPRYLIKTRGQQVTLSCSPISGHRSVSWYQQTPGQGLQFLFEYFSETQRNKGNFPGRFSGRQFSNSRSEMNVSTLELGDSALYLCASSFNVGGERADTQYFGPGTRLTVL.

The V gene is TRBV23-1, the J gene TRBJ2-1, with D perhaps matching TRBD2 (6 bases). TRBV23-1 qualifies as an ORF whose function is uncertain. Trimming cost V 0 bases and J 9 bases, with 15 bases left between them. This CDR3 is 15 amino acids long. The DNA for the CDR3 is TGCGCCAGCAGTCAATCTACGGGAGAAAGTCCTGAGCAGTTCTTC. Its translation is CASSQSTGESPEQFF.

The gene calls are TRBV19 and TRBJ1-1; 8 positions match TRBD1. The length of the CDR3 is 16 residues. Per germline, CDR1 LNHDA and CDR2 SQIVND (reference sequence). V gave up 3 bases and J gave up 3 bases; unmatched junction bases: 9. The CDR3, as DNA: TGTGCCAGTAGTATTGGGGCAGGGGGCAGCGACACTGAAGCTTTCTTT. Residues: CASSIGAGGSDTEAFF. Full variable domain (missing parts from reference TRBV19 and TRBJ1-1): DGGITQSPKYLFRKEGQNVTLSCEQNLNHDAMYWYRQDPGQGLRLIYYSQIVNDFQKGDIAEGYSVSREKKESFPLTVTSAQKNPTAFYLCASSIGAGGSDTEAFFGQGTRLTVV.

This clone occurred once. This chain connects TRBV14 to TRBJ1-4; no definite D call. The V and J ends lost 1 base and 1 base respectively, with 1 base between them. Germline lookup yields CDR1 SGHDN and CDR2 FVKESK. The CDR3 loop spans 13 amino acids. The CDR3 region is CASSQGTNEKLFF. In DNA, the CDR3 is TGTGCCAGCAGCCAAGGAACTAATGAAAAACTGTTTTTT.

This chain links TRBV10-1 with TRBJ1-1; D gene ambiguous. Trimming shortened V by 0 bases and J by 6 bases, and 11 bases separated the two germline ends. Germline lookup yields CDR1 WNHNN and CDR2 SYGVQD (reference sequence). The CDR3 covers 14 residues. The CDR3 DNA follows: TGCGCCAGCAGTGAGTCACTGGGCGGGGCTGAAGCTTTCTTT. Translating it yields CASSESLGGAEAFF.

The chain recombines TRBV6-5 with TRBJ2-5; TRBD1 is a possible D gene (6 bases). The J call could be wrong; TRBJ2-7 is a better fit for the DNA end. Germline V gene sequence: CDR1 MNHEY, CDR2 SVGAGI. The CDR3 contains 12 residues. CDR3 in amino acids: CASSNRVHEQYF. In DNA, the CDR3 is TGTGCCAGCAGTAACAGGGTCCACGAGCAGTACTTC.

The chain links TRBV7-8 to TRBJ1-1; D is possibly TRBD1 (5 bases). Trimming stripped 3 bases from V and 0 bases from J, with 8 bases between. CDR3 length equals 14 residues. Germline V CDR1 and CDR2: SGHVS, FQNEAQ. CDR3 loop: CASSFRGMNTEAFF. CDR3 in DNA: TGTGCCAGCAGCTTCCGGGGCATGAACACTGAAGCTTTCTTT.

The rearrangement joins TRBV9 to TRBJ2-1, with 9 bases matching TRBD2. CDR1 SGDLS and CDR2 YYNGEE come from the germline V gene. The CDR3 is 16 residues long. J gave up 4 bases and V 3 bases, and 8 bases lay outside the gene matches. CDR3: CASSGRSSGVYNEQFF. In DNA form, the CDR3 reads TGTGCCAGCAGCGGCCGCTCTAGCGGGGTTTACAATGAGCAGTTCTTC. Variable domain in full (rest from reference TRBV9 and TRBJ2-1): DSGVTQTPKHLITATGQRVTLRCSPRSGDLSVYWYQQSLDQGLQFLIQYYNGEERAKGNILERFSAQQFPDLHSELNLSSLELGDSALYFCASSGRSSGVYNEQFFGPGTRLTVL.

V is TRBV2 and J is TRBJ1-6; the match to TRBD1 covers 9 bases. The junction had 1 base not matched to a gene; V was cut back by 0 bases and J by 7 bases. Germline-derived CDR1 and CDR2 are SNHLY and FYNNEI. The CDR3 sequence is 15 residues long. Here the CDR3 reads CASSEAGQGNSPLHF. CDR3 DNA: TGTGCCAGCAGTGAAGCTGGACAGGGGAATTCACCCCTCCACTTT.

V and J are TRBV4-1 and TRBJ1-3; 7 bases match TRBD1. CDR1 and CDR2 from the germline V gene are MGHRA and YSYEKL. With V trimmed by 1 base and J by 2 bases, 14 bases remained unmatched. CDR3 size: 19 residues. CDR3 in DNA: TGCGCCAGCAGCCAAGGTCGGGGACAGACCGTGATCCCTGGAAACACCATATATTTT. Its translation: CASSQGRGQTVIPGNTIYF.

This clone was counted a single time. This chain connects TRBV5-4 to TRBJ2-7, with 10 bases fitting TRBD1. CDR1 is SGHNT and CDR2 is YYREEE in the germline V gene (reference sequence). CDR3 length equals 16 residues. V lost 2 bases, J lost 7 bases, and 12 bases stayed unmatched. The CDR3 region has the DNA TGTGCCAGCAGCTTCTTCCGACAGGGGGCCTTTATTGAGCAGTACTTC. Its protein product is CASSFFRQGAFIEQYF.

This clone is categorized as medium-sized. CDR3 residues: CSVEDLWGGLGGNEQFF. The CDR3 DNA reads as TGCAGCGTTGAAGATCTTTGGGGCGGCCTCGGTGGTAATGAGCAGTTCTTC. The chain employs TRBV29-1 and TRBJ2-1; TRBD1 might be the D (5 bases). V lost 0 bases, J lost 7 bases, and 22 bases lay in between. CDR3 length: 17 residues. The germline V gene has CDR1 SQVTM and CDR2 ANQGSEA.

This clone has just a few counts. The chain couples TRBV20-1 to TRBJ1-1; D uncertain. Per germline, CDR1 DFQATT and CDR2 SNEGSKA (reference sequence). V was cut by 3 bases and J by 1 base, with 3 bases left in between. This CDR3 is built from 11 residues. Here the CDR3 DNA reads TGCAGTGCTAGCCAGAACACTGAAGCTTTCTTT. Translating it yields CSASQNTEAFF.

The rearrangement uses TRBV7-9 and TRBJ2-5; D gene unclear. V was clipped by 1 base and J by 1 base, with 16 bases between them. The CDR3 contains 17 residues. In germline, CDR1 is SEHNR, CDR2 FQNEAQ (reference sequence). The CDR3, as DNA: TGTGCCAGCAGCTTAGGAGGTTTGAGGATGGGCCAAGAGACCCAGTACTTC. Protein product: CASSLGGLRMGQETQYF.

On this clone: One end of the junction varies from germline; a read error may be responsible. V and J are TRBV7-7 and TRBJ2-7; D may be TRBD1 (5 bases). The germline CDR1 and CDR2 sequences are SSHAT and FNYEAQ (reference sequence). This CDR3 region has 15 residues. The CDR3 sequence: CASSPGHGSAYEQYF. Here the CDR3 DNA reads TGTGCTAGCAGCCCCGGACATGGGTCAGCCTACGAGCAGTACTTC.

The rearrangement joins TRBV2 to TRBJ1-1, with 8 bases that match TRBD1. The CDR3 extends over 15 amino acids. Germline loops: CDR1 SNHLY, CDR2 FYNNEI. J lost 0 bases, V lost 8 bases, and 8 bases had no gene match. Here the CDR3 reads CASRDRSLMNTEAFF. In DNA, the CDR3 is TGTGCCAGCCGGGACAGGAGCCTCATGAACACTGAAGCTTTCTTT.

This chain joins TRBV28 and TRBJ2-1, with 14 bases identical to TRBD2. This CDR3 has 17 amino acids. Germline V CDR1 and CDR2: MDHEN, SYDVKM. V lost 4 bases to trimming and J lost 4 bases; unmatched junction nucleotides: 6. Written as DNA, the CDR3 is TGTGCCAGCAGTTCCGGGACTAGCGGGAGTAAGTACAATGAGCAGTTCTTC. Encoded protein: CASSSGTSGSKYNEQFF.

The rearrangement joins TRBV28 to TRBJ2-1; 13 nucleotides match TRBD2. This CDR3 spans 14 amino acids. The trim removed 6 bases at V and 8 bases at J, leaving 4 bases unmatched. CDR1 MDHEN and CDR2 SYDVKM come from the germline V gene. The DNA of the CDR3 is TGTGCCAGCAGCCCAGGACTAGCGGGAGATGAGCAGTTCTTC. Translating it yields CASSPGLAGDEQFF. Drawing the rest from reference TRBV28 and TRBJ2-1, the complete variable domain is DVKVTQSSRYLVKRTGEKVFLECVQDMDHENMFWYRQDPGLGLRLIYFSYDVKMKEKGDIPEGYSVSREKKERFSLILESASTNQTSMYLCASSPGLAGDEQFFGPGTRLTVL.

The chain has TRBV4-1 and TRBJ1-5, with 8 bases aligning to TRBD1. J lost 5 bases, V lost 3 bases, and 9 bases had no gene match. There are 16 residues in the CDR3. Looked up from germline, CDR1 is MGHRA and CDR2 is YSYEKL. CDR3 region: CASSQSRGRGHQPQHF. The DNA for the CDR3 is TGCGCCAGCAGCCAGTCCAGGGGGCGAGGGCATCAGCCCCAGCATTTT.

V is TRBV6-1 and J is TRBJ2-7; D ambiguous. Looked up from germline, CDR1 is MNHNS and CDR2 is SASEGT. The CDR3 is made up of 12 amino acids. Trimming took 1 base from V and 10 from J, leaving 11 bases between them. CDR3: CASSEVRQAQYF. CDR3 bases: TGTGCCAGCAGTGAAGTTCGTCAGGCCCAGTACTTC.

The chain employs TRBV18 and TRBJ2-7; 10 positions match TRBD1. The germline gives CDR1 KGHSH, CDR2 LQKENI. With V trimmed by 6 bases and J by 3 bases, 2 bases remained unmatched. The CDR3 covers 13 residues. The CDR3 sequence is CASSRTGGYEQYF. For the CDR3, the DNA is TGTGCCAGCTCTCGGACAGGGGGCTACGAGCAGTACTTC.

This chain uses TRBV10-2 with TRBJ2-1; 7 nucleotides line up with TRBD2. The V gene's germline CDR1 is WSHSY and CDR2 SAAADI. V shed 6 bases and J 2 bases; nucleotides not matched to a gene: 4. CDR3 length equals 14 residues. The CDR3 sequence: CASRPSGAYNEQFF. CDR3 DNA sequence: TGCGCCAGCAGACCTAGCGGTGCCTACAATGAGCAGTTCTTC.

The chain uses TRBV28 and TRBJ2-2; 11 bases match TRBD2. Losses at the gene ends were 7 bases for V and 4 bases for J; bases not matched to a gene: 8. This CDR3 has 16 amino acids. Germline V gene sequence: CDR1 MDHEN, CDR2 SYDVKM. In DNA, the CDR3 is TGTGCCAGCAAAACTAGCGGGAGCCCAAGCACCGGGGAGCTGTTTTTT. It translates to CASKTSGSPSTGELFF.

The V call is TRBV10-1, the J call TRBJ2-4, with 7 bases aligning to TRBD2. The germline CDR1 and CDR2 sequences are WNHNN and SYGVQD (reference sequence). V lost 6 bases, J lost 9 bases, and 8 bases stayed unmatched. The CDR3 extends over 13 amino acids. CDR3 nucleotide sequence: TGCGCCAGCAGCCCCATTGGGGGGGGCATTCAGTACTTC. Protein product: CASSPIGGGIQYF.

This chain uses TRBV18 with TRBJ2-7, with D possibly TRBD1 on 6 matching bases. The CDR3 totals 12 residues. V lost 6 bases, J lost 3 bases, and 9 bases lay in between. Germline V gives CDR1 KGHSH, CDR2 LQKENI. The CDR3 DNA sequence: TGTGCCAGCTCCCAGGACAGCTACGAGCAGTACTTC. It yields the protein CASSQDSYEQYF.

J is TRBJ2-1 and V is TRBV19; 10 bases map to TRBD2. CDR3 length: 15 amino acids. Germline V gene data show CDR1 as LNHDA and CDR2 as SQIVND (reference sequence). V was clipped by 5 bases and J by 5 bases; unmatched bases: 6. CDR3: CASSSSSGSHNEQFF. The CDR3 bases are TGTGCCAGTAGTTCTTCTAGCGGGAGTCACAATGAGCAGTTCTTC.